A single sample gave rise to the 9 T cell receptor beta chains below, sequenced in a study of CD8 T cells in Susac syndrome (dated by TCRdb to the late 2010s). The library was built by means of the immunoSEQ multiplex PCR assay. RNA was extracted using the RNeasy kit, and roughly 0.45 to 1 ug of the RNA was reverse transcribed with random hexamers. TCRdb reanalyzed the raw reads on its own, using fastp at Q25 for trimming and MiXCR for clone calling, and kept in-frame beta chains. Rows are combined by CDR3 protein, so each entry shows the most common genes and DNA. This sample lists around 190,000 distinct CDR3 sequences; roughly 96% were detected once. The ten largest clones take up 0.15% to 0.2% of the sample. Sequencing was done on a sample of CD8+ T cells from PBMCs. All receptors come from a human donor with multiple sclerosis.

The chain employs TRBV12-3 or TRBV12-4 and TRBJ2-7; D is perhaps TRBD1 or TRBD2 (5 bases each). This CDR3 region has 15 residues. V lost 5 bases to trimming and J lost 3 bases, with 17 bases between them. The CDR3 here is CASSPYRDPLYEQYF. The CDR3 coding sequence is TGTGCCAGCAGTCCATACCGGGACCCTCTCTACGAGCAGTACTTC.

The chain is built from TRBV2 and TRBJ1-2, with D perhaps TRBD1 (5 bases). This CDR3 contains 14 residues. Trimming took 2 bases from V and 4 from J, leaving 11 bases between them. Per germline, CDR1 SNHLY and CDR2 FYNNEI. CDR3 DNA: TGTGCCAGCAGTGAAACGGGGGTAACCTATGGCTACACCTTC. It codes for CASSETGVTYGYTF.

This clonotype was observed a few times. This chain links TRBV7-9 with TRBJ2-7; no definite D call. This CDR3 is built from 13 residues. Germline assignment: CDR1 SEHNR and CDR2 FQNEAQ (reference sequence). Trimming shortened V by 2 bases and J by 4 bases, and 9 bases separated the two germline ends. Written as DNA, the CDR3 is TGTGCCAGCAGCTTACCGGGTTATTACGAGCAGTACTTC. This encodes CASSLPGYYEQYF.

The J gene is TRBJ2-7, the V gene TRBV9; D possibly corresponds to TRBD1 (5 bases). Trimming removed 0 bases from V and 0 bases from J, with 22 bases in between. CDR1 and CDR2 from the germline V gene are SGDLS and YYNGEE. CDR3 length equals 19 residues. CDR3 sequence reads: CASSVAGADPYLSSYEQYF. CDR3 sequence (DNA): TGTGCCAGCAGCGTAGCTGGGGCAGACCCCTATTTAAGCTCCTACGAGCAGTACTTC. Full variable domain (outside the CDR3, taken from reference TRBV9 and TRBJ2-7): DSGVTQTPKHLITATGQRVTLRCSPRSGDLSVYWYQQSLDQGLQFLIQYYNGEERAKGNILERFSAQQFPDLHSELNLSSLELGDSALYFCASSVAGADPYLSSYEQYFGPGTRLTVT.

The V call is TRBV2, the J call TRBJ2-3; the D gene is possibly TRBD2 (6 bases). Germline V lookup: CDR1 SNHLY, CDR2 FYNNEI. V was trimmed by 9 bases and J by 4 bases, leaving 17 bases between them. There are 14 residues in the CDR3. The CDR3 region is CASWGDLRADTQYF. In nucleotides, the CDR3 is TGTGCCAGTTGGGGGGACCTCAGGGCAGATACGCAGTATTTT.

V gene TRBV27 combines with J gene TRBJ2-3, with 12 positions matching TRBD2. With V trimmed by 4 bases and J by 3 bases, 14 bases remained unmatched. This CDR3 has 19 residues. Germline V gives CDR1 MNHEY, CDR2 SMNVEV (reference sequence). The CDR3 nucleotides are TGTGCCAGCAGTTCCCCTTGGGGACTAGCGGGCACGGCAACAGATACGCAGTATTTT. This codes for CASSSPWGLAGTATDTQYF.

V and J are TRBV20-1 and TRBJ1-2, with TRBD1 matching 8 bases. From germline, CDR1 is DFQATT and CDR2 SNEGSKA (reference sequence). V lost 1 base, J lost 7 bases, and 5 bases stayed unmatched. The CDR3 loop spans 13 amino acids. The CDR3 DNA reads TGCAGTGCTAGAGGGACAGGGTTTGGTGGCTACACCTTC. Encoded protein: CSARGTGFGGYTF.

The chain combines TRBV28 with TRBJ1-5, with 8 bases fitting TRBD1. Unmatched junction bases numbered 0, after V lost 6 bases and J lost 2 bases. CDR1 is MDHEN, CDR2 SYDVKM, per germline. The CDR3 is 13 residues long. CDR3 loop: CASRDRGNQPQHF. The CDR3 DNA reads TGTGCCAGCAGGGACAGGGGCAATCAGCCCCAGCATTTT.

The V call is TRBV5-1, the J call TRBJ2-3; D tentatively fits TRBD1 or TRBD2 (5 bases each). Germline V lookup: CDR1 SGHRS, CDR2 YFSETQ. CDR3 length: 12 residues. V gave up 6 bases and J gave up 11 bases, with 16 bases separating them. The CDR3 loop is CASTPTGTMQYF. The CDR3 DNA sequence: TGCGCCAGCACCCCGACCGGGACCATGCAGTATTTT.